This is a list of T cell receptor beta chains from one sample in a study of blood T cell repertoires in COVID-19. Only in-frame clones appear in the TCRdb table, and some are missing; sequencing was by immunoSEQ multiplex PCR. The repertoire consists of 250,000 to 350,000 clones, with around 86% occurring once and the leading ten covering roughly 0.92%. Material for sequencing was peripheral blood. The source of these receptors is a woman aged 40 to 50 who had recovered from COVID-19. Each CDR3 is given with its conserved first and last residue. A D gene is named only where the DNA matches it firmly. Clone size is stated in some rows and not others, as once, few, many or a class when expanded.

TRBJ2-7,.,TRBV6-5,TRBD2,TGTGCCAGCACCGAAAGGCTGCGGGACTACTACGAGCAGTACTTC,CASTERLRDYYEQYF
TRBJ2-1,.,TRBV19,.,TGTGCCAGTACCCCCGTTGGGGGGTCCTACAATGAGCAGTTCTTC,CASTPVGGSYNEQFF
TRBJ2-1,once,TRBV7-8,TRBD2,TGTGCCAGCAGCCCAAGGACTAGCGGGATAGATGAGCAGTTCTTC,CASSPRTSGIDEQFF
TRBJ2-7,.,TRBV7-2,.,TGTGCCAGCAGCTCGAGACAGGAATCCTACGAGCAGTACTTC,CASSSRQESYEQYF
TRBJ2-3,.,TRBV9,TRBD1,TGTGCCAGCAGGCCTACCGGGACAGATGGCACAGATACGCAGTATTTT,CASRPTGTDGTDTQYF
TRBJ1-2,once,TRBV19,.,TGTGCCAGTAGTAGCGGCGGCTATGGCTACACCTTC,CASSSGGYGYTF
TRBJ2-5,.,TRBV25-1,.,TGTGCCAGCAGTGGGCCAGGGGACCAAGAGACCCAGTACTTC,CASSGPGDQETQYF
TRBJ2-3,.,TRBV5-1,.,TGCGCCAGCAGCCGAAAGCCAGATACGCAGTATTTT,CASSRKPDTQYF
TRBJ1-6,.,TRBV28,.,TGTGCCAGCAGTTTGGAACAGAAAAATTCACCCCTCCACTTT,CASSLEQKNSPLHF
TRBJ2-7,.,TRBV5-5,.,TGTGCCAGCAGCTTGGTTGGTACTGACTCCTACGAGCAGTACTTC,CASSLVGTDSYEQYF
TRBJ2-7,.,TRBV5-1,.,TGCGCCAGCAGCCCAGGACAGACCAGCTCCTACGAGCAGTACTTC,CASSPGQTSSYEQYF
TRBJ2-7,.,TRBV13,TRBD2,TGTGCCAGCAGCTCTTCTAGCGGGGGGGGTTGGCAGCAGTACTTC,CASSSSSGGGWQQYF
TRBJ2-2,.,TRBV5-1,TRBD2,TGCGCCAGCAGCTTTAGAGCGGGAGGGCCCACCGGGGAGCTGTTTTTT,CASSFRAGGPTGELFF
TRBJ2-2,.,TRBV7-9,.,TGTGCCAGCAGCTTATTAGAGGACACCGGGGAGCTGTTTTTT,CASSLLEDTGELFF
TRBJ2-7,once,TRBV6-5,TRBD1,TGTGCCAGCAGCTTACCGACAGGGGGTAGGAACGAGCAGTACTTC,CASSLPTGGRNEQYF
TRBJ2-1,.,TRBV18,TRBD1,TGTGCCAGCTCACTCGGACAGGGCAGTGGCGACAATGAGCAGTTCTTC,CASSLGQGSGDNEQFF